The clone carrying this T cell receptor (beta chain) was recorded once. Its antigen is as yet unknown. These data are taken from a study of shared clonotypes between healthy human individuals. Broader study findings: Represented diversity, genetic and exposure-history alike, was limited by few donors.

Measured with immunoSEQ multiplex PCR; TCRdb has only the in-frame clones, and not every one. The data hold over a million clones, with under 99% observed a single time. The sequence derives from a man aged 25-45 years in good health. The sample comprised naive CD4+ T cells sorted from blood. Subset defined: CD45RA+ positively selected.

DNA for the CDR3: TGTGCCAGCAGCGCGCGTGGGCAGCCAGATACGCAGTATTTT. It yields the protein CASSARGQPDTQYF. The chain has TRBV9 and TRBJ2-3; D is uncertain. V lost 3 bases and J 4 bases, leaving 12 bases between the germline ends. This CDR3 spans 14 amino acids. CDR1 and CDR2 (germline): SGDLS, YYNGEE.